This TCR beta chain came from a study of Tregs in tolerant kidney transplant recipients. About the study: Recipients received nonmyeloablative bone marrow transplants from related graft donors, with transient mixed chimerism.

V was clipped by 0 bases and J by 3 bases; unmatched bases: 0. The CDR3 is 14 residues long. The germline CDR1 and CDR2 sequences are SGHNT and YYREEE (reference sequence). This clone appeared once. Thawed PBMCs were FACS-sorted into unstimulated CD4+CD25+CD127- regulatory T cells, CD4+CD25- non-regulatory cells, CD4 and CD8 cells. Thawed PBMCs were rested overnight at 37°C with around 180 IU/ml IL-2 before regulatory T cell sorting. TCRdb's table, derived via immunoSEQ multiplex PCR, lists solely in-frame clones and lacks some. The sample includes some 64,000 clones, about 98% seen only once; the top ten take 0.34%.

Source: Tregs from blood, taken before the transplant. The source is a human donor who received a combined kidney and bone marrow transplant. The chain uses TRBV5-4 and TRBJ1-2; TRBD1 aligns across 9 bases. In nucleotides, the CDR3 is TGTGCCAGCAGCTTGGGGGACAGGGACTATGGCTACACCTTC. Translating it yields CASSLGDRDYGYTF.